This T cell receptor beta chain was identified during a study of human T cells and chemical hapten exposure. The sample's time point: pre-sensitization, week 0. Treatment given: therapeutic diphenylcyclopropenone sensitization with weekly scalp DPC. The study drew its donors from alopecia patients who were 18 to 70 years old and suitable for DPC. After removal of 6 bases from V and 1 base from J, the junction contained 8 bases not matched to a gene. This CDR3 has 15 residues. Looked up from germline, CDR1 is ENHRY and CDR2 is SYGVKD. Within the library, unique molecular identifiers were attached to each individual cDNA molecule. Via MiXCR, TCRdb re-called the RACE reads, giving one row per CDR3 protein. The sample contains 300,000 to 450,000 distinct CDR3 sequences, around 5.5% of which appear only once. This clonotype was seen a few times.

The material sequenced was whole blood, taken in connection with sensitization to the hapten diphenylcyclopropenone (DPC). The receptor was derived from a woman in her 50s with alopecia areata. Some clones in this sample may be carry-over from other donors' samples. The V gene is TRBV10-3, the J gene TRBJ1-1, with 7 bases identical to TRBD1. Here the CDR3 DNA reads TGTGCCATCAGGAGGGACAGTTCGGGGAACACTGAAGCTTTCTTT. Translation: CAIRRDSSGNTEAFF.